The source of this TCR beta chain is a study of T cell changes during pregnancy in multiple sclerosis. Only in-frame clones appear in the TCRdb table, and some are missing; sequencing was by immunoSEQ multiplex PCR. Of tens of thousands of clones in the sample, almost 95% were seen once. Unmatched junction bases numbered 8, after V lost 5 bases and J lost 7 bases. The CDR3 has 14 residues. Germline CDR1 is MNHEY and CDR2 is SVGAGI. This receptor was taken from a female donor with multiple sclerosis, enrolled in a pregnancy study. The material sequenced was peripheral blood, taken in the third trimester of pregnancy. This rearrangement joins TRBV6-5 to TRBJ1-5; 7 positions match TRBD1. CDR3: CASSTQTGLQPQHF. In DNA, the CDR3 is TGTGCCAGCAGTACCCAGACAGGGCTCCAGCCCCAGCATTTT.